This TCR beta chain was sequenced in a study of cytomegalovirus exposure and HLA in healthy donors. Study-wide results and limits: Investigators reported 164 TCR beta chains as tied to cytomegalovirus.

V lost 6 bases and J lost 4; bases outside the gene matches: 5. CDR1 is WNHNN and CDR2 is SYGVQD in the germline V gene (reference sequence). CDR3 length equals 15 residues. Worth noting for this clone: Its cognate antigen is unknown.

Amplification used 60 Vbeta primers and 13 Jbeta primers. This table comes from immunoSEQ multiplex PCR, and its TCRdb copy is limited to in-frame clones, with some not included. The repertoire holds about 100,000 clones, with around three quarters as singletons. Sequenced: PBMCs. The chain links TRBV10-1 to TRBJ2-3; TRBD2 aligns across 12 bases. The receptor comes from a woman aged 40 to 50 in good health and CMV-seronegative. The CDR3 nucleotides read TGCGCCAGCAGCAAGACTAGCGGGGGCCCAGATACGCAGTATTTT. Encoded protein: CASSKTSGGPDTQYF.